This T cell receptor beta chain derives from a study of immune evolution from preneoplasia to lung adenocarcinoma. Findings and caveats of the study: Later-stage lesions seemingly showed higher T cell density and diversity than normal lung. Top clone share appeared to fall from AAH through AIS, MIA, adenocarcinoma.

On this clone: The antigen is not known.

V shed 5 bases, J shed 0 bases, and the junction held 10 bases outside the gene matches. CDR1 is SGHVS, CDR2 FNYEAQ, per germline. This CDR3 is built from 17 residues. Sequencing was performed with immunoSEQ multiplex PCR; in TCRdb, only in-frame clones are kept and a portion is missing. The data show about 4,900 clones, approximately 72% seen once. Between about 2013 and 2018, patients underwent resection in Japan or China. H&E slides confirmed each diagnosis, reviewed by two pathologists independently. The sample was FFPE normal lung tissue adjacent to the tumor. The genes are TRBV7-6 and TRBJ2-1; 7 bases agree with TRBD1. The source of this sequence is a person aged 50 to 70 with lung adenocarcinoma. The CDR3 region is CASSRDSYTSSYNEQFF. CDR3 sequence (DNA): TGTGCCAGCAGCCGGGACAGCTACACCAGCTCCTACAATGAGCAGTTCTTC.